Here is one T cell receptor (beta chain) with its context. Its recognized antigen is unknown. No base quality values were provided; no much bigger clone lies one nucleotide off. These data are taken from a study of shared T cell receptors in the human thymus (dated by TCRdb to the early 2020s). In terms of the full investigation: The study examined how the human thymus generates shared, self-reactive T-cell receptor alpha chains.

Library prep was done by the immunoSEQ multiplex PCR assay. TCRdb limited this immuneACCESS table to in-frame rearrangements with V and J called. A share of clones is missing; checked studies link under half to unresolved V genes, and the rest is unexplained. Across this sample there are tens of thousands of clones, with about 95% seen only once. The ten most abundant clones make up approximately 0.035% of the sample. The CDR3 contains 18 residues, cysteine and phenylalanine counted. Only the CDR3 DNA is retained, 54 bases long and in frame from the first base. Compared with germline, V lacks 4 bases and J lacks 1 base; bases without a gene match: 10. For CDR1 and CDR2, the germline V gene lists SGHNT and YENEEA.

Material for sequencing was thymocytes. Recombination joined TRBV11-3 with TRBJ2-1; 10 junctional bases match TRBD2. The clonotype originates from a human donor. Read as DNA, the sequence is TGTGCCAGCAGCTCAAGCCCCCTACTAGCGGGGTCCTACAATGAGCAGTTCTTC. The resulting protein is CASSSSPLLAGSYNEQFF.